This T cell receptor beta chain comes out of a study of CD8+ T cells in alopecia areata. Extracted from the samples, RNA was reverse transcribed into cDNA to serve as the sequencing template. TCRdb's copy holds only in-frame clones and misses some; the assay was immunoSEQ multiplex PCR. The table lists more than 200,000 clones, 55% to 70% of them singletons. In the case of this clone: The target antigen is unknown.

The germline V gene encodes CDR1 MDHEN and CDR2 SYDVKM. V gave up 7 bases and J gave up 5 bases, with 14 bases separating them. The CDR3 contains 13 residues. Findings and caveats of the study: Persistence in scalp and blood during tofacitinib was observed for many expanded lesional clones. In patients, TCRs were shared less clearly than in mice, and HLA may possibly be involved.

As to treatment: oral pan-JAK inhibitor, 5-10 mg twice daily. From alopecia areata patients, lesional scalp punch biopsies and peripheral blood were collected. V and J are TRBV28 and TRBJ1-1; D gene uncertain. The receptor was isolated from a human donor with alopecia areata. Sequenced here: CD4+ T cells sorted from blood, sampled at week 4, from a patient treated with tofacitinib. This CDR3 is CASTPAVRTEAFF. In DNA form, the CDR3 reads TGTGCCAGCACCCCGGCTGTGCGGACTGAAGCTTTCTTT. The whole variable domain, remainder taken from reference TRBV28 and TRBJ1-1, is DVKVTQSSRYLVKRTGEKVFLECVQDMDHENMFWYRQDPGLGLRLIYFSYDVKMKEKGDIPEGYSVSREKKERFSLILESASTNQTSMYLCASTPAVRTEAFFGQGTRLTVV.